What follows are 6 T cell receptor beta chains derived from one specimen sequenced in a study of CD8 T cells in ankylosing spondylitis. TCRdb used MiXCR to reprocess the 5' RACE reads, holding one entry per CDR3 protein. Of 650,000 to 800,000 distinct CDR3 sequences listed, around 19% are singletons. Study findings and constraints: Among TCR beta sequences, a motif of several highly homologous variants appeared characteristic of ankylosing spondylitis blood.

These receptors have no identified antigens. Source material: blood, either unsorted or a sorted T cell fraction (not recorded which). The receptors come from a male donor with ankylosing spondylitis.

This clonotype has just a few counts. The chain has TRBV5-1 and TRBJ2-7; the match to TRBD2 covers 9 bases. Trimming at V came to 0 bases and at J to 5 bases, leaving 0 bases not matched to a gene. The CDR3 runs to 13 residues. Germline V gene lookup returns CDR1 SGHRS and CDR2 YFSETQ. CDR3 DNA: TGCGCCAGCAGCTTGGGACTAGCGGACGAGCAGTACTTC. It translates to CASSLGLADEQYF.

V is TRBV3-1 and J is TRBJ2-7; D unresolved. Trimming took 1 base from V and 2 from J, leaving 9 bases between them. Germline V CDR1 and CDR2: LGHDT, YNNKEL (reference sequence). CDR3 size: 14 residues. CDR3 in DNA: TGTGCCAGCAGCCAAGGAGTTGCAGCCTACGAGCAGTACTTC. Protein sequence: CASSQGVAAYEQYF.

The gene calls are TRBV30 and TRBJ2-1; D is possibly TRBD1 or TRBD2 (5 bases each). CDR1 and CDR2 (germline): GTSNPN, SVGIG (reference sequence). The ends were cut back, 0 bases at V and 0 bases at J, with 12 bases in the middle. This CDR3 comprises 16 residues. The CDR3 DNA reads TGTGCCTGGAGTGTAGGTTGGGGGAGCTCCTACAATGAGCAGTTCTTC. Its protein is CAWSVGWGSSYNEQFF.

The rearrangement uses TRBV27 and TRBJ1-2, with 10 bases fitting TRBD1. There are 13 residues in the CDR3. Germline CDR1 and CDR2: MNHEY and SMNVEV (reference sequence). The V segment lost 5 bases and the J segment 9 bases; nucleotides outside the gene matches: 6. CDR3 in amino acids: CASSGTGVWSYTF. DNA of the CDR3: TGTGCCAGCAGTGGGACAGGGGTGTGGAGCTACACCTTC.

The chain uses TRBV11-2 and TRBJ2-7; D may match TRBD1 or TRBD2 (5 bases each). With 4 bases removed from V and 1 base from J, the gap between germline ends came to 11 bases. CDR3 size: 14 residues. The germline V gene has CDR1 SGHAT and CDR2 FQNNGV. Written as DNA, the CDR3 is TGTGCCAGCAGCTCATGGGGACCTTCCTACGAGCAGTACTTC. This translates into CASSSWGPSYEQYF.

The chain is built from TRBV27 and TRBJ2-1; 11 bases agree with TRBD2. Germline V gene lookup returns CDR1 MNHEY and CDR2 SMNVEV (reference sequence). V dropped 1 base and J dropped 5; count of bases not matched to a gene: 10. This CDR3 contains 18 residues. The CDR3, as DNA: TGTGCCAGCAGTTTATTCCCTAGCGGGGGGATCCGCAACAATGAGCAGTTCTTC. This codes for CASSLFPSGGIRNNEQFF.